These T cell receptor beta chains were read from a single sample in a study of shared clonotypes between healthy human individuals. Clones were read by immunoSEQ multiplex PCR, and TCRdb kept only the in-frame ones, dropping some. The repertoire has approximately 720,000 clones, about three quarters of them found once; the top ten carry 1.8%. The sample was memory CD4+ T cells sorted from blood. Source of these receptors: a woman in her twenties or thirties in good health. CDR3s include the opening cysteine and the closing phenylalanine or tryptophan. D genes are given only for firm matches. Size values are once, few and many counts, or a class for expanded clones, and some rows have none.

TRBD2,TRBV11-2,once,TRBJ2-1,TGTGCCAGCAGCTTAGGTGGACTAGCGGTCTACAATGAGCAGTTCTTC,CASSLGGLAVYNEQFF
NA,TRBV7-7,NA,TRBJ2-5,TGTGCCAGCAGCTTAGGGGGGGCGCATGTCCAAGAGACCCAGTACTTC,CASSLGGAHVQETQYF
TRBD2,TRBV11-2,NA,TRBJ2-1,TGTGCCAGCAGCTCACAGACTAGCGGGAGTCGGTTCTTC,CASSSQTSGSRFF
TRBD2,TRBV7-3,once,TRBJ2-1,TGTGCCAGCAGCTTAACGGGCGGACTAGCGGGAACACACAATGAGCAGTTCTTC,CASSLTGGLAGTHNEQFF
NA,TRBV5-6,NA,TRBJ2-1,TGTGCCAGCAGCTCGCGAAAGGAGCAGTTCTTC,CASSSRKEQFF
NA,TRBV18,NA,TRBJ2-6,TGTGCCAGCTCACCCCCCACCTACTCTGGGGCCAACGTCCTGACTTTC,CASSPPTYSGANVLTF
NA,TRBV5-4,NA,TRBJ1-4,TGTGCCAGCAGCTTGCGGGCAGGGGAAAAACTGTTTTTT,CASSLRAGEKLFF
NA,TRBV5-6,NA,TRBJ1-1,TGTGCCAGCAGCCCCCGGGCCGATGAAGCTTTCTTT,CASSPRADEAFF
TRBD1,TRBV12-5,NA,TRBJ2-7,TGTGCTAGTGGTCCGCCGGGACAGAGGACCTACGAGCAGTACTTC,CASGPPGQRTYEQYF
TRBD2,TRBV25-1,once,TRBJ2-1,TGTGCCAGCAGTGTAGGGGACTACTCCTACAATGAGCAGTTCTTC,CASSVGDYSYNEQFF
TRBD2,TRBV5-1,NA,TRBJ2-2,TGCGCCAGCAGCTTGGGTAGCGGGAGGGCCGCCGGGGAGCTGTTTTTT,CASSLGSGRAAGELFF
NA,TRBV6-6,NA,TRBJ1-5,TGTGCCAGCAGCCCGGGAGGGAATCAGCCCCAGCATTTT,CASSPGGNQPQHF
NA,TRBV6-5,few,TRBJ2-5,TGTGCCAGCAGTGGAGGGGGATTCCAAGAGACCCAGTACTTC,CASSGGGFQETQYF
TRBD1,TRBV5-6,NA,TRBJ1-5,TGTGCCAGCAGCGCACAGGGGGATCAGCCCCAGCATTTT,CASSAQGDQPQHF
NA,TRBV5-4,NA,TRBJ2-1,TGTGCCAGCAGCTTGGGATCGGTCAACGGATACAATGAGCAGTTCTTC,CASSLGSVNGYNEQFF
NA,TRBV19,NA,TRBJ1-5,TGTGCCAGTAGTAAGGGGAAGTATAGCAATCAGCCCCAGCATTTT,CASSKGKYSNQPQHF
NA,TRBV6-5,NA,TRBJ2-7,TGTGCCAGCAGTTCTGGCGGGATTGTATCCTACGAGCAGTACTTC,CASSSGGIVSYEQYF
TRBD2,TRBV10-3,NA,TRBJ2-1,TGTGCCATCAGTGAGTGGGAGCGGGAAGTGAATGAGCAGTTCTTC,CAISEWEREVNEQFF
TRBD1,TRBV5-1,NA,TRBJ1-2,TGCGCCAGCAGCTTGGGGACAGGGTCTGAGGATGGCTACACCTTC,CASSLGTGSEDGYTF
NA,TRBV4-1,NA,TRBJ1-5,TGCGCCAGCAGCCAATACTATCAAACCGGGACACGGAATCAGCCCCAGCATTTT,CASSQYYQTGTRNQPQHF
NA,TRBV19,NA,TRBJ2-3,TGTGCCGTGGGGTTAGGGAGCACAGATACGCAGTATTTT,CAVGLGSTDTQYF
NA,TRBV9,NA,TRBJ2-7,TGTGCCAGCAGCTCTCCCCGGGGGTCCAGGGAGAGCGAGCAGTACTTC,CASSSPRGSRESEQYF
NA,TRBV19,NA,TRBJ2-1,TGTGCCAGTAGTATCCCCGGCACGGATGAGCAGTTCTTC,CASSIPGTDEQFF
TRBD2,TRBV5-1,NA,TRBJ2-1,TGCGCCAGCAGCTTGTCTAGCGGATCCTACAATGAGCAGTTCTTC,CASSLSSGSYNEQFF